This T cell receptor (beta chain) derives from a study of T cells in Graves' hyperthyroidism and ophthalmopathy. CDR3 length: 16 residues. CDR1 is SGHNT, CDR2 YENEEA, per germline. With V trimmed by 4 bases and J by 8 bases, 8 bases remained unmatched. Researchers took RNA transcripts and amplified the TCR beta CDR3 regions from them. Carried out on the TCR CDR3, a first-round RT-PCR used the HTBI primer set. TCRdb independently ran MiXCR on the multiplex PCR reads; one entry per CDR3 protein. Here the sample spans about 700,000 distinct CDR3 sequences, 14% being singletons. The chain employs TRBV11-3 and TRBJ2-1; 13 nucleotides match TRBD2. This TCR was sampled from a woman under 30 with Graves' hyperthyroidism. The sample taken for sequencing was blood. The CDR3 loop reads CASSWGTSGTHDEQFF. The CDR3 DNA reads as TGTGCCAGCAGCTGGGGGACTAGCGGGACTCACGATGAGCAGTTCTTC. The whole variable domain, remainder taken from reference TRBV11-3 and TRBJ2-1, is EAGVVQSPRYKIIEKKQPVAFWCNPISGHNTLYWYLQNLGQGPELLIRYENEEAVDDSQLPKDRFSAERLKGVDSTLKIQPAELGDSAVYLCASSWGTSGTHDEQFFGPGTRLTVL.